This T cell receptor beta chain was captured by sequencing in a study of blood T cell repertoires in COVID-19. From germline, CDR1 is SQVTM and CDR2 ANQGSEA. CDR3 size: 11 residues. V shed 4 bases and J shed 4 bases, with 8 bases lying between them. Those enrolled, adults aged roughly 18 to 89 years, came from about two dozen US areas. Repertoires were generated with immunoSEQ multiplex PCR, while TCRdb's copy carries only in-frame clones and drops some. The sample includes about 270,000 clones, about 87% of them seen just once. The TCR originated in a woman aged 30 to 39 with acute COVID-19. The sequencing sample was made of PBMCs or T cells enriched from blood (not recorded which). J is TRBJ2-7 and V is TRBV29-1; D is unresolved. The DNA for the CDR3 is TGCAGCGTTGGTTCTTTTTACGAGCAGTACTTC. This translates into CSVGSFYEQYF.